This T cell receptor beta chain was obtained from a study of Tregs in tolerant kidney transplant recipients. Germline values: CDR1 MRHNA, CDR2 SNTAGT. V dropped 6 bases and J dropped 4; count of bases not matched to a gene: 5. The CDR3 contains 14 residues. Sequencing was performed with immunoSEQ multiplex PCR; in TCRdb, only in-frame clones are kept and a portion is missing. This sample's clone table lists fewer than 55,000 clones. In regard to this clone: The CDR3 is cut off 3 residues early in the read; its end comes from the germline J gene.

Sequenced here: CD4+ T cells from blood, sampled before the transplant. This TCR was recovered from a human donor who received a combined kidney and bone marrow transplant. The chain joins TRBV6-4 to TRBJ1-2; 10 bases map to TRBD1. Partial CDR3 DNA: TGTGCCAGCAGGACCGGGACAGGGGTCTATGGC. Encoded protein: CASRTGTGVYG. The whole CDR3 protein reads CASRTGTGVYGYTF.